The present TCR beta chain was sequenced within a study of T-cell memory formation after mild COVID-19. Across the study: Clustering of TCRs was largely donor specific.

TCRdb re-called the 5' RACE reads through MiXCR, storing one row per CDR3 protein. The sample yields approximately 240,000 distinct CDR3 sequences, roughly 15% seen once. From germline, CDR1 is KGHDR and CDR2 SFDVKD. Trimming shortened V by 7 bases and J by 5 bases, and 6 bases separated the two germline ends. This CDR3 region has 11 residues. The source of this sequence is a man aged 18 to 29 who had mild COVID-19 (a few samples of this study predate the infection). Cell type and time point are not known. The rearrangement links TRBV24-1 to TRBJ2-3, with D perhaps TRBD2 (5 bases). The sample comprised PBMCs or a T cell subset sorted from them (not recorded which). The CDR3 is CATSGEDTQYF. DNA of the CDR3: TGTGCCACCAGCGGGGAAGATACGCAGTATTTT.